The 32 T cell receptor beta chains reported below all come from one sample, sequenced in a study of T-cell reconstitution after alpha-beta-depleted transplantation in children. A library of TCRbeta sequences, prepared with unique molecular identifiers, was generated. One entry per CDR3 protein, called by TCRdb with MiXCR from the PCR reads. The sample records roughly 790,000 distinct CDR3 sequences, 15% to 20% being singletons. Sequences were derived from PBMCs, mostly from graft donor cells, sampled 360 days after TCRalphabeta/CD19-depleted stem cell transplant. These TCRs come from a male patient aged 10-17 years who had a stem cell transplant for acute lymphoblastic leukemia, so the T cells may come from the graft donor.

This sequence joins TRBV7-8 and TRBJ2-5; possibly TRBD1 or TRBD2 for D (6 bases each). V lost 5 bases, J lost 0 bases, and 13 bases lay in between. Germline V gives CDR1 SGHVS, CDR2 FQNEAQ. This CDR3 contains 15 residues. CDR3 in amino acids: CASSGGTLYQETQYF. CDR3 bases: TGTGCCAGCAGCGGCGGGACACTGTACCAAGAGACCCAGTACTTC.

This clonotype has a handful of counts. The chain is built from TRBV5-1 and TRBJ1-4, with 7 positions matching TRBD1. Per the germline V gene, CDR1 is SGHRS and CDR2 is YFSETQ. The junction had 10 bases not matched to a gene; V was cut back by 3 bases and J by 8 bases. The CDR3 contains 15 residues. CDR3 protein: CASSYAKGAMEKLFF. CDR3 DNA sequence: TGCGCCAGCAGCTACGCCAAGGGGGCTATGGAAAAACTGTTTTTT.

The J gene is TRBJ1-3, the V gene TRBV7-6; 7 positions match TRBD1. Germline trimming cut 6 bases from V and 7 bases from J; bases unmatched to any gene: 6. Germline loops: CDR1 SGHVS, CDR2 FNYEAQ. The CDR3 length is 13 residues. CDR3 loop: CASSRGTVNTIYF. CDR3 DNA: TGTGCCAGCAGTCGCGGGACAGTGAACACCATATATTTT.

This clonotype was recorded a few times. The chain recombines TRBV7-3 with TRBJ2-7; maybe TRBD2 (5 bases). V lost 2 bases, J lost 3 bases, and 14 bases lay in between. The CDR3 sequence is 15 residues long. Germline V CDR1 and CDR2: SGHTA, FQGTGA. CDR3 sequence: CASSLRIGERYEQYF. The CDR3, as DNA: TGTGCCAGCAGCTTACGGATTGGGGAGCGCTACGAGCAGTACTTC.

The chain uses TRBV30 and TRBJ1-5, with 7 bases lining up with TRBD1. Germline V gene sequence: CDR1 GTSNPN, CDR2 SVGIG (reference sequence). V shed 4 bases and J 6 bases; nucleotides not matched to a gene: 6. CDR3 size: 13 residues. CDR3 DNA sequence: TGTGCCTGGACTCTAAGGGGGCCTCAGCCCCAGCATTTT. Its protein is CAWTLRGPQPQHF.

The genes are TRBV7-2 and TRBJ1-5; 8 bases agree with TRBD1. Germline trimming cut 5 bases from V and 5 bases from J; bases unmatched to any gene: 2. The CDR3 sequence is 13 residues long. Germline CDR1 and CDR2: SGHTA and FQGNSA. The CDR3, as DNA: TGTGCCAGCAGCCGGACAGGGTATCAGCCCCAGCATTTT. Amino acid sequence: CASSRTGYQPQHF.

At least ten counts were recorded for this clonotype. The chain recombines TRBV12-3 or TRBV12-4 with TRBJ1-1; D uncertain. Between the trimmed V and J ends, which lost 1 base and 0 bases, there was a span of 6 bases. CDR3 size: 14 residues. Written as DNA, the CDR3 is TGTGCCAGCAGTTTAGGGCTCATGAACACTGAAGCTTTCTTT. The encoded protein is CASSLGLMNTEAFF.

This clonotype has just a few counts. This sequence joins TRBV5-1 and TRBJ2-4, with D uncertain. With 2 bases removed from V and 7 bases from J, the gap between germline ends came to 13 bases. Germline CDR1 and CDR2: SGHRS and YFSETQ. The CDR3 is 14 residues long. CDR3 residues: CASSFGSDGNIQYF. Here the CDR3 DNA reads TGCGCCAGCAGCTTCGGGTCGGACGGGAACATTCAGTACTTC.

This clonotype appeared once. The CDR3 does not end in the conserved phenylalanine or tryptophan, so this is likely a read error. The gene calls are TRBV6-1 and TRBJ1-2, with TRBD1 identical over 7 bases. With 5 bases clipped from V and 8 bases from J, the junction kept 5 bases outside the gene matches. Per germline, CDR1 MNHNS and CDR2 SASEGT. The CDR3 has 12 residues. CDR3 bases: TGTGCCAGCAGTCAAGACAGGGACGGCTACACCATC. Its protein is CASSQDRDGYTI.

The gene calls are TRBV6-1 and TRBJ1-5; D unclear. The germline gives CDR1 MNHNS, CDR2 SASEGT. The CDR3 spans 13 residues. Trimming left V 7 bases short and J 0 bases short, with 7 bases between. The CDR3 region is CASTGDSNQPQHF. The CDR3, as DNA: TGTGCCAGCACTGGGGATAGCAATCAGCCCCAGCATTTT.

This clonotype was detected only a few times. The chain links TRBV20-1 to TRBJ2-5; D not resolved. The CDR3 has 13 amino acids. V was cut by 2 bases and J by 4 bases, with 11 bases left in between. CDR1 and CDR2 (germline): DFQATT, SNEGSKA (reference sequence). The DNA for the CDR3 is TGCAGTGCTAGAAGTCCCACGAGAGAGACCCAGTACTTC. It is translated as CSARSPTRETQYF.

The chain employs TRBV7-8 and TRBJ2-3; the D gene is possibly TRBD1 (5 bases). CDR3 length equals 19 residues. The V and J ends lost 0 bases and 0 bases respectively, with 19 bases between them. Per the germline V gene, CDR1 is SGHVS and CDR2 is FQNEAQ. Here the CDR3 DNA reads TGTGCCAGCAGCTTAGCTCTAGGCAGGGCTTCCGATAGCACAGATACGCAGTATTTT. It is translated as CASSLALGRASDSTDTQYF.

This clonotype has only a few counts. This rearrangement joins TRBV12-3 or TRBV12-4 to TRBJ2-7; the match to TRBD1 covers 11 bases. V dropped 7 bases and J dropped 3; count of bases not matched to a gene: 5. CDR3 length equals 14 residues. The CDR3 is CASTPGQGGYEQYF. CDR3 sequence (DNA): TGTGCCAGCACTCCGGGACAGGGGGGCTACGAGCAGTACTTC.

The V and J genes are TRBV7-2 and TRBJ2-3; 11 bases align to TRBD2. The CDR3 is 13 residues long. The junction had 4 bases not matched to a gene; V was cut back by 6 bases and J by 8 bases. Germline loops: CDR1 SGHTA, CDR2 FQGNSA. Here the CDR3 reads CASRLAGVGTQYF. The CDR3 DNA follows: TGTGCCAGCAGACTAGCGGGAGTGGGTACGCAGTATTTT.

The chain joins TRBV7-7 to TRBJ2-2; 8 bases line up with TRBD1. The CDR3 loop spans 17 amino acids. From germline, CDR1 is SSHAT and CDR2 FNYEAQ (reference sequence). V lost 4 bases, J lost 4 bases, and 11 bases stayed unmatched. The CDR3 nucleotides read TGTGCCAGCAGCTCCGCAAGACAGGGGAAGATCACCGGGGAGCTGTTTTTT. The encoded protein is CASSSARQGKITGELFF.

The chain recombines TRBV18 with TRBJ2-7; D is tentatively TRBD1 or TRBD2 (5 bases each). The CDR3 length is 16 residues. Germline V gene sequence: CDR1 KGHSH, CDR2 LQKENI. V shed 0 bases and J shed 2 bases, with 14 bases lying between them. CDR3 amino acids: CASSPPFPGRTYEQYF. As DNA, the CDR3 is TGTGCCAGCTCACCACCCTTCCCGGGGCGGACCTACGAGCAGTACTTC.

This chain joins TRBV12-3 or TRBV12-4 and TRBJ1-5; 9 nucleotides align to TRBD1. The J segment lost 1 base and the V segment lost 6 bases, leaving 10 bases of the junction unmatched. The CDR3 sequence is 17 residues long. CDR3 protein: CASSPGQGKKSNQPQHF. In DNA form, the CDR3 reads TGTGCCAGCAGCCCGGGACAGGGTAAGAAAAGCAATCAGCCCCAGCATTTT.

The CDR3: CASSLVDVRDSQETQYF. The CDR3 nucleotides read TGTGCCAGCAGCTTAGTTGACGTAAGAGACAGTCAAGAGACCCAGTACTTC. The rearrangement joins TRBV7-9 to TRBJ2-5, with D perhaps TRBD1 (5 bases). The CDR3 extends over 17 amino acids. Trimming stripped 1 base from V and 2 bases from J, with 17 bases between. Germline V gene sequence: CDR1 SEHNR, CDR2 FQNEAQ (reference sequence).

This CDR3 reads CASSPRDLGSNQPQHF. For the CDR3, the DNA is TGTGCCAGCAGCCCCCGGGACTTGGGAAGCAATCAGCCCCAGCATTTT. The V call is TRBV7-9, the J call TRBJ1-5; tentative D call: TRBD1 (5 bases). The length of the CDR3 is 16 residues. Germline CDR1 and CDR2: SEHNR and FQNEAQ (reference sequence). Trimming took 5 bases from V and 1 from J, leaving 15 bases between them.

The chain is built from TRBV4-1 and TRBJ2-4; tentative D call: TRBD1 (5 bases). The CDR3 has 14 residues. The V end was cut by 0 bases, the J end by 8 bases, with 11 bases between. Germline assignment: CDR1 MGHRA and CDR2 YSYEKL. The CDR3 spells CASSQDGRVDIQYF. In DNA, the CDR3 is TGCGCCAGCAGCCAAGACGGCAGGGTGGACATTCAGTACTTC.

This clonotype was counted at least ten times. The rearrangement links TRBV7-8 to TRBJ2-1; no firm D call. The V gene lost 10 bases and the J gene lost 2 bases, with 18 bases spanning the gap. In germline, CDR1 is SGHVS, CDR2 FQNEAQ. The CDR3 is made up of 15 amino acids. CDR3 region: CATLRGLRPYNEQFF. In nucleotides, the CDR3 is TGTGCCACCCTAAGAGGCCTTAGGCCCTACAATGAGCAGTTCTTC.

The rearrangement joins TRBV5-5 to TRBJ1-2; D gene ambiguous. Germline values: CDR1 SGHKS, CDR2 YYEKEE (reference sequence). This CDR3 is 14 amino acids long. The germline V and J ends were trimmed by 1 base and 1 base, with 8 bases remaining between them. The CDR3 DNA reads as TGTGCCAGCAGCTTGACAGCGATTAACTATGGCTACACCTTC. Its protein product is CASSLTAINYGYTF. Filled out from reference TRBV5-5 and TRBJ1-2, the complete variable domain reads DAGVTQSPTHLIKTRGQQVTLRCSPISGHKSVSWYQQVLGQGPQFIFQYYEKEERGRGNFPDRFSARQFPNYSSELNVNALLLGDSALYLCASSLTAINYGYTFGSGTRLTVV.

This chain joins TRBV5-1 and TRBJ2-5, with 9 bases fitting TRBD1. This CDR3 is 12 amino acids long. V was clipped by 6 bases and J by 4 bases; unmatched bases: 1. The germline V gene has CDR1 SGHRS and CDR2 YFSETQ. The CDR3 spells CASKTGGETQYF. The CDR3 DNA is TGCGCCAGCAAGACAGGGGGAGAGACCCAGTACTTC.

The chain joins TRBV12-3 or TRBV12-4 to TRBJ2-7, with unresolved D. Trimming left V 7 bases short and J 2 bases short, with 15 bases between. This CDR3 spans 14 amino acids. CDR3: CASTLSAIPYEQYF. The CDR3 bases are TGTGCCAGCACCCTTTCGGCCATCCCCTACGAGCAGTACTTC.

About this clonotype itself: Just one base apart from a much larger clone, this may be a read error. The chain couples TRBV12-3 or TRBV12-4 to TRBJ2-7; D remains unclear. This CDR3 has 11 amino acids. Trimming shortened V by 4 bases and J by 5 bases, and 6 bases separated the two germline ends. Written as DNA, the CDR3 is TGTGCCAGCAGTTCCCTCAACGAGCAGTACTTC. Translating gives CASSSLNEQYF.

The chain carries TRBV20-1 and TRBJ2-1, with 9 bases aligning to TRBD2. Germline CDR1 reads DFQATT; CDR2 reads SNEGSKA (reference sequence). V shed 4 bases and J 5 bases; nucleotides not matched to a gene: 12. The CDR3 length is 16 residues. The CDR3 DNA reads as TGCAGTGCTATTCCGGGACTAGCAGGTATTAACAATGAGCAGTTCTTC. Its protein product is CSAIPGLAGINNEQFF.

The chain is built from TRBV7-3 and TRBJ1-2, with a weak D call TRBD1 (6 bases). V was shortened by 5 bases and J by 7 bases, with 20 bases between the two germline ends. The CDR3 is made up of 15 amino acids. Looked up from germline, CDR1 is SGHTA and CDR2 is FQGTGA. CDR3 sequence: CASSHLSTGAVGYTF. In DNA, the CDR3 is TGTGCCAGCAGCCACCTTTCGACAGGAGCGGTTGGCTACACCTTC.

This clonotype was detected ten times or more. The chain carries TRBV5-1 and TRBJ2-2, with D maybe TRBD2 (5 bases). Germline V gene sequence: CDR1 SGHRS, CDR2 YFSETQ. The CDR3 runs 16 residues. Trimming took off 2 bases at V and 4 bases at J, with 15 bases between the two ends. The CDR3 nucleotides read TGCGCCAGCAGCTTCATACTAGGGCGGGCCACCGGGGAGCTGTTTTTT. Translation gives CASSFILGRATGELFF. Looking up the rest from reference TRBV5-1 and TRBJ2-2 gives the full variable domain: KAGVTQTPRYLIKTRGQQVTLSCSPISGHRSVSWYQQTPGQGLQFLFEYFSETQRNKGNFPGRFSGRQFSNSRSEMNVSTLELGDSALYLCASSFILGRATGELFFGEGSRLTVL.

This clonotype was counted a few times. The J gene is TRBJ2-4, the V gene TRBV5-1; D not resolved. Germline CDR1 and CDR2: SGHRS and YFSETQ. This CDR3 has 16 residues. Trimming took 4 bases from V and 0 from J, leaving 14 bases between them. CDR3 region: CASSPVPNLAKNIQYF. CDR3 in DNA: TGCGCCAGCAGCCCCGTCCCCAACCTAGCCAAAAACATTCAGTACTTC.

The CDR3 bases are TGTGCCAGCAGCCAATCTAGCGGGCCCCTTCTAAGGACCCAGTACTTC. Translation: CASSQSSGPLLRTQYF. The chain employs TRBV12-3 or TRBV12-4 and TRBJ2-5; 8 positions agree with TRBD2. Unmatched junction bases numbered 16, after V lost 6 bases and J lost 7 bases. The CDR3 consists of 16 residues.

This clonotype was counted at least ten times. The rearrangement uses TRBV15 and TRBJ2-3; D ambiguous. V lost 0 bases to trimming and J lost 2 bases, with 6 bases between them. CDR1 is LNHNV, CDR2 YYDKDF, per germline (reference sequence). The CDR3 covers 14 residues. CDR3 sequence reads: CATSRDVVTDTQYF. For the CDR3, the DNA is TGTGCCACCAGCAGAGATGTAGTCACAGATACGCAGTATTTT. The variable domain in full, with the rest retrieved from reference TRBV15 and TRBJ2-3, is DAMVIQNPRYQVTQFGKPVTLSCSQTLNHNVMYWYQQKSSQAPKLLFHYYDKDFNNEADTPDNFQSRRPNTSFCFLDIRSPGLGDTAMYLCATSRDVVTDTQYFGPGTRLTVL.

This clonotype appeared a few times. V and J are TRBV7-9 and TRBJ2-1; possibly TRBD1 for D (5 bases). Germline V gene lookup returns CDR1 SEHNR and CDR2 FQNEAQ (reference sequence). The CDR3 totals 13 residues. The ends were cut back, 4 bases at V and 9 bases at J, with 13 bases in the middle. The DNA of the CDR3 is TGTGCCAGCAGCTCAACAGGCGCGAGTGAGCAGTTCTTC. Translated, it gives CASSSTGASEQFF.